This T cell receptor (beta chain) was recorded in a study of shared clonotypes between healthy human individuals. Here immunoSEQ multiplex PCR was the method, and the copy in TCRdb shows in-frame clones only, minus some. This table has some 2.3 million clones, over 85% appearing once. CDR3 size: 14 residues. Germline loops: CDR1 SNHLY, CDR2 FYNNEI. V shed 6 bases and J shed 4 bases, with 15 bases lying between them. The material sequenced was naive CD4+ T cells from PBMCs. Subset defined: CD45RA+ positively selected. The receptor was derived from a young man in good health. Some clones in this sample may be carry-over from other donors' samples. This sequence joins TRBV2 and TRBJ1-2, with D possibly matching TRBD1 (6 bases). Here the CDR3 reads CASSAGGGGYGYTF. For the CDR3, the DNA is TGTGCCAGCAGCGCCGGAGGGGGAGGCTATGGCTACACCTTC.